The present TCR beta chain was sequenced within a study of T cells after yellow fever vaccination. Findings and caveats of the study: Reappearing after the booster were most of the clones from primary vaccination (around 96% CD4, 85% to 90% CD8).

One entry per CDR3 protein, called by TCRdb with MiXCR from the 5' RACE reads. The repertoire has around 530,000 distinct CDR3 sequences, less than 20% of them found once; the top ten carry 17%. CDR1 is DFQATT and CDR2 is SNEGSKA in the germline V gene (reference sequence). CDR3 length equals 14 residues. Trimming removed 0 bases at V and 6 bases at J, with 14 bases between. This clonotype was seen a handful of times. The antigen is not known. The source was PBMCs, collected 4 to 5 days after the first yellow fever vaccination. The receptor was derived from a man between 18 and 35 years old who received the YFV17D yellow fever vaccine. The chain links TRBV20-1 to TRBJ1-1; D gene unclear. The CDR3 DNA reads TGCAGTGCTAGAGATCGGACGGGAATGGCTGAAGCTTTCTTT. It translates to CSARDRTGMAEAFF.